This entry describes one T cell receptor (beta chain). Its antigen has not been determined. No clone much larger than this one lies a single base away; base qualities are absent. These data are taken from a study of somatic mutations in cytotoxic T cells in rheumatoid arthritis (dated by TCRdb to about 2017). The study in broad terms: Patient peripheral blood (approximately 27 ml EDTA) was drawn right after diagnosis and before any treatment started. Some T-cell populations stained with V beta antibodies were sorted by flow on a FACSAria II or Sony SH800 to nearly 100% purity, with sorted V beta1+ cells additionally subjected to TCRB sequencing. The study asked whether expanded CD8+ T-cell clones in newly diagnosed, untreated rheumatoid arthritis carry somatic mutations, and used TCRB deep sequencing to characterize clonality. For 65 rheumatoid arthritis patients and more than 15 healthy controls, TCRB deep sequencing was carried out. The median ages of the patient and control groups were essentially identical. What the work shows at the level of the full study, not this receptor alone: No adjustment for multiple comparisons was made for the slight TRBV07 underrepresentation in patients. Several identical CD8+ TCRB sequences were found in both blood and synovial fluid, and in about an eighth of the roughly 60 patients the largest CD8+ clone exceeded 20% of CD8+ cells. CD8+ T-cell clonality in rheumatoid arthritis patients was not significantly different from that in age-matched healthy controls. The antigen targets of the expanded CD8+ clones were unknown, and absence from virus-specific databases did not rule out viral specificity. In patients, CD8+ clonality rose with age (Spearman r=0.49), which was not the case in healthy controls.

Genomic DNA underwent TCRB CDR3 sequencing using the immunoSEQ assay. As for the authors' bioinformatics: Patient CD8+ clones larger than 1% were compared against published virus-specific TCRB sequences, and only a few matched. The analyses included only productive TCRB rearrangements. Clonality was expressed as a Shannon entropy-based productive clonality index, with each clone defined by a unique TCRB CDR3 sequence. To calculate repertoire overlap between two samples, the template counts of each clone were considered relative to each sample's total templates. Flow cytometry-measured V-gene usage correlated with V-gene usage from TCRB sequencing, with a Spearman r of more than 0.6. The clones in this table, taken by TCRdb from immuneACCESS, are in-frame only. Not every clone is retained; where verified, under half of the shortfall comes from an unresolved V gene, and the cause of the rest is unknown. The V and J calls and clone size come from that table; D and trimming were worked out from the DNA. This sample gives about 19,000 clones in total; about 83% of them show up just once. The top ten constitute 9.5% to 12% of the sample.

As encoded in the germline V gene, CDR1 is MGHRA while CDR2 is YSYEKL. The junction carries 16 bases between V and J, which are trimmed by 0 bases and 4 bases respectively. The CDR3 spans 17 residues, from the cysteine through the phenylalanine. Only the CDR3 portion is preserved as DNA: 51 bases, with reading frame beginning at the first base. CD4+ and CD8+ cells were isolated by positive magnetic bead selection on an AutoMACS, and purity was checked by flow cytometry. Clonal expansions were first screened by flow cytometry with a TCR V beta antibody panel, then characterized by TCRB deep sequencing of sorted CD8+ fractions. Peripheral blood mononuclear cells were obtained using density gradient separation with Ficoll-Paque PLUS. Using Nucleospin Tissue or Tissue XS kits, DNA was extracted from CD4-enriched, CD8-enriched or PBMC samples, with quantification by a Qubit 2.0 fluorometer.

The receptor was derived from a man younger than 35 with rheumatoid arthritis. Material: CD8+ T cells sorted from blood. The rearrangement joined TRBV4-1 to TRBJ2-1; the D gene lacks a confident call. The CDR3 protein sequence reads: CASSQDLDPPVYNEQFF. In nucleotide form, the sequence is TGCGCCAGCAGCCAAGATTTGGATCCCCCGGTTTACAATGAGCAGTTCTTC.